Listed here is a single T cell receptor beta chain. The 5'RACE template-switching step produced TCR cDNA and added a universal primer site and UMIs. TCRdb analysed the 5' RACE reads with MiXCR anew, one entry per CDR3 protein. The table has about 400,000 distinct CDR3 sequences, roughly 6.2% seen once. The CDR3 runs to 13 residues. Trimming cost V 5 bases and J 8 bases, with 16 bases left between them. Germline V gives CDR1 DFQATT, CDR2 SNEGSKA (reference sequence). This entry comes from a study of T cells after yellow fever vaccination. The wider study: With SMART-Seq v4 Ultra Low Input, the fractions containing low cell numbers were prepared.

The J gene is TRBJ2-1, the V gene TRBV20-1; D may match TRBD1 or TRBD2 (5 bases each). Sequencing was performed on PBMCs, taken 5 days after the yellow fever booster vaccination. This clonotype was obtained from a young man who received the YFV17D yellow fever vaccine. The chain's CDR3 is CSADWGSRDEQFF. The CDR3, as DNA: TGCAGTGCTGACTGGGGGAGCCGCGATGAGCAGTTCTTC.